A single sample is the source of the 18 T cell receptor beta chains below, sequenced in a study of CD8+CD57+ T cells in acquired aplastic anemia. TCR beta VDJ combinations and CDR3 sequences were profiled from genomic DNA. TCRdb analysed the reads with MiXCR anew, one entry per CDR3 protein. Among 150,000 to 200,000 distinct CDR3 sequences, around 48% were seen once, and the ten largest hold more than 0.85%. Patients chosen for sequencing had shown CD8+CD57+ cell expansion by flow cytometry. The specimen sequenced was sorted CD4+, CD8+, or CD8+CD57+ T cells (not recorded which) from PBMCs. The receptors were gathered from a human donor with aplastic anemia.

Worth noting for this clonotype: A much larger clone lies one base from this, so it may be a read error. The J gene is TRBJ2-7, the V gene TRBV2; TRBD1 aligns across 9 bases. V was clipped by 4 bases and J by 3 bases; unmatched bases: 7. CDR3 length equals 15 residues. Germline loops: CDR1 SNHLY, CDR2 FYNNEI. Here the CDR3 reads CASSADRGRLYEQYF. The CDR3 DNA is TGTGCCAGCAGTGCGGACAGGGGCCGCCTCTACGAGCAGTACTTC.

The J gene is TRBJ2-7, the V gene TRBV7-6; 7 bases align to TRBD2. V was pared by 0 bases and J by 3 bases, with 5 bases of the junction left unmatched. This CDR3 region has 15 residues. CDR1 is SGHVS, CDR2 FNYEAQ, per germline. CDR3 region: CASSLAGGVGYEQYF. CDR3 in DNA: TGTGCCAGCAGCTTAGCGGGAGGGGTTGGCTACGAGCAGTACTTC.

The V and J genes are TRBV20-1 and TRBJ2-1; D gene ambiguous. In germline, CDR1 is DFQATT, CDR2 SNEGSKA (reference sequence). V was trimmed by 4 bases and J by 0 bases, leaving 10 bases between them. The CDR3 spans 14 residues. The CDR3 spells CSAKTPSSYNEQFF. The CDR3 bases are TGCAGTGCTAAGACTCCGAGCTCCTACAATGAGCAGTTCTTC.

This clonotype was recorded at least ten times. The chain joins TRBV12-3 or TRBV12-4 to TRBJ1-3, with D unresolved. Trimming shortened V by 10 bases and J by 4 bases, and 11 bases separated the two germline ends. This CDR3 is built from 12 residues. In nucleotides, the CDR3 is TGTGCCATCTCTAGGGCGGGAAACACCATATATTTT. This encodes CAISRAGNTIYF.

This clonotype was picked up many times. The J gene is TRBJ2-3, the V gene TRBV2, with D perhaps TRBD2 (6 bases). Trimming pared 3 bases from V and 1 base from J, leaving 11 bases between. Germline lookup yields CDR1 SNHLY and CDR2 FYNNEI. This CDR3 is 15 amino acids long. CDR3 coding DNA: TGTGCCAGCAGTGAGAGGGGACTGGGCACAGATACGCAGTATTTT. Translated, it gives CASSERGLGTDTQYF.

In nucleotides, the CDR3 is TGCGCCAGCAGCTTGGGACCTTGCGAGACCCAGTACTTC. It specifies CASSLGPCETQYF. The chain couples TRBV5-1 to TRBJ2-5, with no clear D. The germline V and J ends were trimmed by 0 bases and 5 bases, with 8 bases remaining between them. The CDR3 runs 13 residues. The germline CDR1 and CDR2 sequences are SGHRS and YFSETQ. Variable domain in full (rest from reference TRBV5-1 and TRBJ2-5): KAGVTQTPRYLIKTRGQQVTLSCSPISGHRSVSWYQQTPGQGLQFLFEYFSETQRNKGNFPGRFSGRQFSNSRSEMNVSTLELGDSALYLCASSLGPCETQYFGPGTRLLVL.

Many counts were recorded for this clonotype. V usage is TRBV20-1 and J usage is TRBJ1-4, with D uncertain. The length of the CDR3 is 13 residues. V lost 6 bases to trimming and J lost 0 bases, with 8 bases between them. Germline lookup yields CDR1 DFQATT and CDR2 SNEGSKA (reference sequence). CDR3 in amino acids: CSAWVATNEKLFF. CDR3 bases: TGCAGTGCCTGGGTCGCAACTAATGAAAAACTGTTTTTT.

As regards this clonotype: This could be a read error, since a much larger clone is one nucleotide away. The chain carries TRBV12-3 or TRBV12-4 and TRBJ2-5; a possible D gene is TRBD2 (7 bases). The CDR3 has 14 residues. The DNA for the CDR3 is TGTGCCAGCAGTTTTGGGGGGGGGCAAGAGGCCCAGTACTTC. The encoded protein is CASSFGGGQEAQYF.

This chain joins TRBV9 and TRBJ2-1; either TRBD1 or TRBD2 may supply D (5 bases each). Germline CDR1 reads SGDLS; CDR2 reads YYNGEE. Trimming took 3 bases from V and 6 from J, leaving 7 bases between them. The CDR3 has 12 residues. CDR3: CASSGGVNEQFF. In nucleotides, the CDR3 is TGTGCCAGCAGCGGAGGGGTCAATGAGCAGTTCTTC.

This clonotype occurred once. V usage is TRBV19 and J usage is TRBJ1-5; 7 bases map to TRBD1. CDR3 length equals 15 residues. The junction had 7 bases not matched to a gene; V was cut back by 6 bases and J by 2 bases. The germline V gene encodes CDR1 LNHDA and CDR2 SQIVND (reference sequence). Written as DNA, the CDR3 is TGTGCCAGTAGCCTGACAGGGAATGGCAATCAGCCCCAGCATTTT. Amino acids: CASSLTGNGNQPQHF.

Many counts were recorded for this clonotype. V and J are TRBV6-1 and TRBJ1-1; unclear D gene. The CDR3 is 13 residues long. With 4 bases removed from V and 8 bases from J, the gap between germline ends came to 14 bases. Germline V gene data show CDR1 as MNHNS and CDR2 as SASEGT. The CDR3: CASSAMQRVEAFF. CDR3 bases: TGTGCCAGCAGTGCTATGCAAAGGGTGGAAGCTTTCTTT.

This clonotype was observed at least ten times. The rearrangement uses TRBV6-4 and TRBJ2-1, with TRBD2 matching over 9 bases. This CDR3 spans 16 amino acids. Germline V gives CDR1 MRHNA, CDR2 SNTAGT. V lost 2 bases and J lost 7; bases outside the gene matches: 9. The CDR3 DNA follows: TGTGCCAGCAGTGACCGCGGGGGGGTCCCTATGAATGAGCAGTTCTTC. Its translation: CASSDRGGVPMNEQFF.

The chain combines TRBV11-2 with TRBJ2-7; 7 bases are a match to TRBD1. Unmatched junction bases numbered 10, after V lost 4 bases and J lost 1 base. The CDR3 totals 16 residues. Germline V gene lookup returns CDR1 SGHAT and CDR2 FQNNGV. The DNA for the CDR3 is TGTGCCAGCAGCTCCCTCGACAGGGACCTATCCTACGAGCAGTACTTC. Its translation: CASSSLDRDLSYEQYF.

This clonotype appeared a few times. CDR3 sequence: CASSVGGTWNSPLHF. The CDR3 DNA reads TGTGCCAGCAGTGTAGGTGGAACGTGGAATTCACCCCTCCACTTT. The V gene is TRBV2, the J gene TRBJ1-6, with no clear D. V was clipped by 4 bases and J by 7 bases, with 14 bases between them. CDR1 and CDR2 (germline): SNHLY, FYNNEI. The CDR3 runs to 15 residues.

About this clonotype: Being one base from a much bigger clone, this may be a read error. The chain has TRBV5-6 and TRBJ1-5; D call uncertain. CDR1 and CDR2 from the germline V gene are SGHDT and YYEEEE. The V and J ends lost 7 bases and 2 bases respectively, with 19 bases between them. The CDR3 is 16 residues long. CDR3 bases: TGTGCCAGCTCTCAGTCGAGGGATAGAGGCAATCAGCCCCAGCATTTT. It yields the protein CASSQSRDRGNQPQHF.

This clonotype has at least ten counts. CDR3 coding DNA: TGTGCCAATGGACGGGGCCCAACCTACGAGCAGTACTTC. This gives the protein CANGRGPTYEQYF. The gene calls are TRBV6-1 and TRBJ2-7; D tentatively reads TRBD1 or TRBD2 (5 bases each). This CDR3 comprises 13 residues. CDR1 is MNHNS, CDR2 SASEGT, per germline. The V gene lost 10 bases and the J gene lost 2 bases, with 15 bases spanning the gap.

CDR3 loop: CASSTGQGLANSPLHF. In DNA form, the CDR3 reads TGTGCCAGCAGTACGGGACAGGGGCTTGCTAATTCACCCCTCCACTTT. This chain uses TRBV6-1 with TRBJ1-6; 10 bases agree with TRBD1. V shed 5 bases and J 6 bases; nucleotides not matched to a gene: 7. Germline CDR1 reads MNHNS; CDR2 reads SASEGT. This CDR3 contains 16 residues.

The CDR3 DNA reads TGTGCCACCAGCAGAGATCCGGGCGTCTATGGCTACACCTTC. Translating it yields CATSRDPGVYGYTF. The chain joins TRBV15 to TRBJ1-2; D gene ambiguous. With 0 bases removed from V and 4 bases from J, the gap between germline ends came to 9 bases. This CDR3 contains 14 residues. Germline V gives CDR1 LNHNV, CDR2 YYDKDF (reference sequence).